Presented here are 19 T cell receptor beta chains from one specimen sequenced in a study of cytomegalovirus exposure and HLA in healthy donors. This PCR relied on a set of 60 Vbeta primers and 13 Jbeta primers. Produced via immunoSEQ multiplex PCR; TCRdb's table is partial and in-frame only. The data show around 97,000 clones, roughly 79% seen once. The sequenced sample consisted of PBMCs. These receptors came from a man in his forties or fifties in good health and CMV-seropositive.

There are a few counts of this clone. The chain uses TRBV6-5 and TRBJ2-3, with D unclear. CDR3 length: 11 amino acids. Trimming removed 10 bases at V and 0 bases at J, with 5 bases between. The germline CDR1 and CDR2 sequences are MNHEY and SVGAGI. The CDR3: CATRSTDTQYF. For the CDR3, the DNA is TGTGCCACCCGGAGCACAGATACGCAGTATTTT.

This clone was counted a few times. Other nucleotide sequences in the sample specify the same CDR3. This chain connects TRBV6-5 to TRBJ2-7, with a tentative D call TRBD1 (7 bases). Germline loops: CDR1 MNHEY, CDR2 SVGAGI. This CDR3 region has 12 residues. V lost 6 bases and J 6 bases, leaving 12 bases between the germline ends. In nucleotides, the CDR3 is TGTGCCAGCAGCCGACAGGGAGGCGAGCAGTACTTC. Protein sequence: CASSRQGGEQYF.

The chain carries TRBV5-6 and TRBJ2-5; 8 positions agree with TRBD1. CDR3 length: 14 residues. Germline values: CDR1 SGHDT, CDR2 YYEEEE. V lost 2 bases, J lost 4 bases, and 4 bases stayed unmatched. The DNA of the CDR3 is TGTGCCAGCAGCTTTGGCAGGGGGCTAGAGACCCAGTACTTC. Protein product: CASSFGRGLETQYF.

The sample holds one count of this clone. The chain joins TRBV9 to TRBJ2-1; the D gene is possibly TRBD1 (6 bases). CDR3 length: 17 amino acids. Germline-derived CDR1 and CDR2 are SGDLS and YYNGEE. The V end lost 2 bases, the J end lost 4 bases, and 19 bases lay between the germline ends. For the CDR3, the DNA is TGTGCCAGCAGCGTTGGGGCCGGGACATCGATGTACAATGAGCAGTTCTTC. Its translation is CASSVGAGTSMYNEQFF.

This clone was seen a few times. The chain recombines TRBV2 with TRBJ2-7; 13 positions match TRBD2. The CDR3 is made up of 13 amino acids. Germline loops: CDR1 SNHLY, CDR2 FYNNEI. Trimming removed 4 bases from V and 6 bases from J; junction bases left unmatched: 0. The CDR3 DNA sequence: TGTGCCAGCAGTGGACTAGCGGGAGGCGAGCAGTACTTC. Translated: CASSGLAGGEQYF.

The chain combines TRBV11-1 with TRBJ2-2; a weak D match, TRBD2 (5 bases). Germline CDR1 is SGHAT and CDR2 is FQDESV (reference sequence). The V and J ends lost 4 bases and 0 bases respectively, with 15 bases between them. The CDR3 has 17 residues. The CDR3 DNA follows: TGTGCCAGCAGCTCCCAGGAGTGGCGGGCGAACACCGGGGAGCTGTTTTTT. As protein: CASSSQEWRANTGELFF.

The V call is TRBV5-1, the J call TRBJ1-2; D call uncertain. The V end was cut by 0 bases, the J end by 4 bases, with 16 bases between. From germline, CDR1 is SGHRS and CDR2 YFSETQ. CDR3 size: 16 residues. The CDR3 loop reads CASSLDGLNGGYGYTF. The CDR3 DNA reads as TGCGCCAGCAGCTTGGATGGTCTTAACGGCGGCTATGGCTACACCTTC.

This clone came up a few times. V gene TRBV6-1 combines with J gene TRBJ1-4; D not certain. The CDR3 sequence is 13 residues long. CDR1 and CDR2 from the germline V gene are MNHNS and SASEGT. V was clipped by 6 bases and J by 0 bases, with 5 bases between them. This CDR3 reads CASRTATNEKLFF. The CDR3 DNA sequence: TGTGCCAGCAGGACTGCAACTAATGAAAAACTGTTTTTT.

V gene TRBV7-9 combines with J gene TRBJ1-2, with D perhaps matching TRBD1 (6 bases). The CDR3 is 15 amino acids. V lost 2 bases, J lost 0 bases, and 10 bases lay in between. The V gene's germline CDR1 is SEHNR and CDR2 FQNEAQ (reference sequence). CDR3 nucleotide sequence: TGTGCCAGCAGCTTACTGACAGGCTCTAACTATGGCTACACCTTC. This sequence encodes CASSLLTGSNYGYTF.

This clone came up once. CDR3: CASSLRAGELFF. In nucleotides, the CDR3 is TGTGCCAGCAGCTTACGGGCCGGGGAGCTGTTTTTT. This chain links TRBV7-2 with TRBJ2-2; D gene unclear. V dropped 2 bases and J dropped 6 bases, with 4 bases sitting between them. CDR1 SGHTA and CDR2 FQGNSA come from the germline V gene. This CDR3 region has 12 residues.

The V and J genes are TRBV27 and TRBJ2-2; D gene uncertain. Germline V gene lookup returns CDR1 MNHEY and CDR2 SMNVEV (reference sequence). The CDR3 extends over 12 amino acids. V was cut by 7 bases and J by 7 bases, with 10 bases left in between. CDR3 bases: TGTGCCAGCACCGCGGTTGGCGGGGAGCTGTTTTTT. It encodes CASTAVGGELFF.

This clone was found a few times. Here the CDR3 DNA reads TGTGCCAGTAGCCCGCGGTTTGGCGACGAGCAGTACTTC. Translating gives CASSPRFGDEQYF. The chain joins TRBV19 to TRBJ2-7; D is unclear. The CDR3 spans 13 residues. V gave up 6 bases and J gave up 5 bases, with 14 bases separating them. Germline CDR1 is LNHDA and CDR2 is SQIVND (reference sequence).

The chain joins TRBV9 to TRBJ2-5; 9 bases match TRBD1. This CDR3 has 13 residues. The germline V gene encodes CDR1 SGDLS and CDR2 YYNGEE. Trimming took 3 bases from V and 5 from J; bases not matched to a gene: 2. The chain's CDR3 is CASSGGTGETQYF. Here the CDR3 DNA reads TGTGCCAGCAGCGGAGGGACAGGGGAGACCCAGTACTTC.

This clone came up once. V and J are TRBV5-1 and TRBJ2-1; TRBD2 matches at 7 bases. V lost 4 bases to trimming and J lost 2 bases; unmatched junction nucleotides: 6. The CDR3 sequence is 15 residues long. CDR1 SGHRS and CDR2 YFSETQ come from the germline V gene. CDR3 loop: CASSLGGRAYNEQFF. The CDR3 DNA sequence: TGCGCCAGCAGCCTGGGGGGGAGGGCCTACAATGAGCAGTTCTTC.

This sequence joins TRBV28 and TRBJ1-2; 7 bases match TRBD1. This CDR3 is 13 amino acids long. V gave up 6 bases and J gave up 4 bases; unmatched junction bases: 5. Germline CDR1 is MDHEN and CDR2 is SYDVKM. CDR3 amino acids: CASSLTGPYGYTF. The CDR3 DNA follows: TGTGCCAGCAGCTTGACAGGGCCCTATGGCTACACCTTC.

The chain employs TRBV7-6 and TRBJ1-5, with no clear D. The CDR3 spans 13 residues. The ends were cut back, 1 base at V and 4 bases at J, with 5 bases in the middle. The germline gives CDR1 SGHVS, CDR2 FNYEAQ. This chain's CDR3 is CASSLGENQPQHF. CDR3 DNA sequence: TGTGCCAGCAGCTTAGGTGAGAATCAGCCCCAGCATTTT.

The CDR3, as DNA: TGTGCCAGCACTCCCCAGGGTTTTCCTCATCTAGGACTAGCGGGAGGTAGGGTCACAGATACGCAGTATTTT. This encodes CASTPQGFPHLGLAGGRVTDTQYF. The chain combines TRBV6-8 with TRBJ2-3; 14 nucleotides agree with TRBD2. The CDR3 totals 24 residues. Germline CDR1 reads MNHGY; CDR2 reads SAAAGT. Trimming took 7 bases from V and 2 from J; bases not matched to a gene: 29.

The chain is built from TRBV28 and TRBJ2-7; the D gene is possibly TRBD1 (7 bases). Trimming took 5 bases from V and 2 from J, leaving 16 bases between them. This CDR3 spans 15 amino acids. Germline V gene lookup returns CDR1 MDHEN and CDR2 SYDVKM. The CDR3 reads CASSGGRQGAYEQYF. In nucleotides, the CDR3 is TGTGCCAGCAGTGGAGGGCGGCAGGGGGCCTACGAGCAGTACTTC.

V usage is TRBV29-1 and J usage is TRBJ2-5, with D possibly matching TRBD2 (6 bases). The CDR3 spans 12 residues. Looked up from germline, CDR1 is SQVTM and CDR2 is ANQGSEA. Trimming removed 3 bases at V and 6 bases at J, with 11 bases between. The CDR3 coding sequence is TGCAGCGTTGAGGGGACTTCCCAGACCCAGTACTTC. Translated: CSVEGTSQTQYF.